This entry lists 7 T cell receptor beta chains sequenced from one sample in a study of T cell responses to AZD1222 COVID-19 vaccine. Profiled with immunoSEQ multiplex PCR; TCRdb holds only in-frame clones, not every one. Of tens of thousands of clones listed, about 90% are singletons. The specimen comprised peripheral blood, sampled 28 days after the second AZD1222 dose. The source of these receptors is an adult who received the AZD1222 COVID-19 vaccine.

The genes are TRBV6-5 and TRBJ1-1; 7 bases are shared with TRBD1. This CDR3 is built from 14 residues. The junction had 8 bases not matched to a gene; V was cut back by 6 bases and J by 4 bases. CDR1 is MNHEY, CDR2 SVGAGI, per germline. CDR3 in amino acids: CASRPAGGFTEAFF. The CDR3 DNA sequence: TGTGCCAGCAGGCCGGCAGGGGGTTTCACTGAAGCTTTCTTT.

J is TRBJ1-2 and V is TRBV6-5, with D tentatively TRBD1 (5 bases). The CDR3 spans 13 residues. Looked up from germline, CDR1 is MNHEY and CDR2 is SVGAGI. Trimming cost V 8 bases and J 5 bases, with 15 bases left between them. The CDR3 nucleotides are TGTGCCAGCGGGCGATCGGGGGTGTATGGCTACACCTTC. Translation gives CASGRSGVYGYTF.

This chain connects TRBV9 to TRBJ1-2; a weak D match, TRBD1 (5 bases). CDR1 and CDR2 from the germline V gene are SGDLS and YYNGEE. Trimming took off 4 bases at V and 4 bases at J, with 8 bases between the two ends. The CDR3 is 12 residues long. For the CDR3, the DNA is TGTGCCAGCAGCCAGGACACCTATGGCTACACCTTC. Amino acid sequence: CASSQDTYGYTF. The full variable domain, completed using reference TRBV9 and TRBJ1-2, is DSGVTQTPKHLITATGQRVTLRCSPRSGDLSVYWYQQSLDQGLQFLIQYYNGEERAKGNILERFSAQQFPDLHSELNLSSLELGDSALYFCASSQDTYGYTFGSGTRLTVV.

The chain is built from TRBV15 and TRBJ1-4; tentative D call: TRBD1 (6 bases). From germline, CDR1 is LNHNV and CDR2 YYDKDF (reference sequence). The V end lost 2 bases, the J end lost 2 bases, and 9 bases lay between the germline ends. CDR3 size: 15 residues. The DNA of the CDR3 is TGTGCCACCAGCAGAAACAGGGATACTAATGAAAAACTGTTTTTT. It specifies CATSRNRDTNEKLFF. Complete variable domain (other parts from reference TRBV15 and TRBJ1-4): DAMVIQNPRYQVTQFGKPVTLSCSQTLNHNVMYWYQQKSSQAPKLLFHYYDKDFNNEADTPDNFQSRRPNTSFCFLDIRSPGLGDTAMYLCATSRNRDTNEKLFFGSGTQLSVL.

The rearrangement joins TRBV2 to TRBJ1-5, with D unclear. V gave up 3 bases and J gave up 2 bases, with 5 bases separating them. Per the germline V gene, CDR1 is SNHLY and CDR2 is FYNNEI. The CDR3 has 13 residues. Here the CDR3 DNA reads TGTGCCAGCAGTGAGGAAGGCAATCAGCCCCAGCATTTT. It encodes CASSEEGNQPQHF.

This sequence joins TRBV7-7 and TRBJ2-3; 7 bases match TRBD1. V lost 2 bases to trimming and J lost 2 bases; unmatched junction nucleotides: 4. Germline V gene sequence: CDR1 SSHAT, CDR2 FNYEAQ (reference sequence). The CDR3 is 15 residues long. In DNA form, the CDR3 reads TGTGCCAGCAGCTTAAGACAGGGATCCACAGATACGCAGTATTTT. It encodes CASSLRQGSTDTQYF. Supplemented by reference TRBV7-7 and TRBJ2-3, the full variable domain reads GAGVSQSPRYKVTKRGQDVTLRCDPISSHATLYWYQQALGQGPEFLTYFNYEAQPDKSGLPSDRFSAERPEGSISTLTIQRTEQRDSAMYRCASSLRQGSTDTQYFGPGTRLTVL.

V usage is TRBV7-2 and J usage is TRBJ1-1, with TRBD1 as a possible D gene (6 bases). This CDR3 contains 14 residues. Germline CDR1 is SGHTA and CDR2 is FQGNSA. The germline V and J ends were trimmed by 4 bases and 1 base, with 10 bases remaining between them. CDR3 residues: CASSSKGGNTEAFF. CDR3 DNA: TGTGCCAGCAGCTCCAAGGGGGGGAACACTGAAGCTTTCTTT.